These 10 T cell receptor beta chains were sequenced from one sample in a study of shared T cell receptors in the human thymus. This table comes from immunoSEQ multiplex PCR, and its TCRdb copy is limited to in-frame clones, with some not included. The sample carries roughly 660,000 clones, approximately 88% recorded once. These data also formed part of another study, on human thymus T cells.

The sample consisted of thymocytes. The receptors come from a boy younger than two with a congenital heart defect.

This CDR3 reads CASSYSGTDNNEQFF. The CDR3 DNA reads as TGTGCCAGCAGTTATAGCGGCACGGACAACAATGAGCAGTTCTTC. The chain joins TRBV5-6 to TRBJ2-1; tentatively, D is TRBD2 (6 bases). CDR1 and CDR2 (germline): SGHDT, YYEEEE. CDR3 size: 15 residues. The germline V and J ends were trimmed by 5 bases and 5 bases, with 17 bases remaining between them. The full variable domain, with the rest looked up from reference TRBV5-6 and TRBJ2-1, is DAGVTQSPTHLIKTRGQQVTLRCSPKSGHDTVSWYQQALGQGPQFIFQYYEEEERQRGNFPDRFSGHQFPNYSSELNVNALLLGDSALYLCASSYSGTDNNEQFFGPGTRLTVL.

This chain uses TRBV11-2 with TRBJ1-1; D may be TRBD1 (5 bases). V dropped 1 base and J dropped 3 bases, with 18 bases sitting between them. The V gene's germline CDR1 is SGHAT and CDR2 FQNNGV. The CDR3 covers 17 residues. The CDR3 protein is CASSLVPRRGNHTEAFF. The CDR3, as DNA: TGTGCCAGCAGCTTAGTACCCAGGCGGGGGAATCACACTGAAGCTTTCTTT.

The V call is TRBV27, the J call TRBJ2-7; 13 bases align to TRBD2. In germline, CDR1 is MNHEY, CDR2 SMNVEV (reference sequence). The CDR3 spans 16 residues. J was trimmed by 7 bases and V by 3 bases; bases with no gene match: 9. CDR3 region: CASSFGGTSGMREQYF. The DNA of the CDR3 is TGTGCCAGCAGTTTCGGAGGGACTAGCGGGATGAGAGAGCAGTACTTC.

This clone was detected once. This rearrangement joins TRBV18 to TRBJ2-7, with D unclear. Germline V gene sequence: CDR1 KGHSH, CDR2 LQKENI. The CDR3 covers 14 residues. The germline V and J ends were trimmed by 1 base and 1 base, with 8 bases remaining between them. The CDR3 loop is CASSPRAVSYEQYF. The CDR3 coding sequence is TGTGCCAGCTCACCACGGGCAGTTTCCTACGAGCAGTACTTC.

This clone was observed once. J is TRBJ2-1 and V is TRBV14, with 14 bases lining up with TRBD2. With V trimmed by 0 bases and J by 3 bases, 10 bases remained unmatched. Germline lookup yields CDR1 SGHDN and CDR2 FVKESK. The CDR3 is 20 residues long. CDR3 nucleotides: TGTGCCAGCAGCCAAGATCGAGCCGGACTAGCGGGAGGTTACTACAATGAGCAGTTCTTC. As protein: CASSQDRAGLAGGYYNEQFF.

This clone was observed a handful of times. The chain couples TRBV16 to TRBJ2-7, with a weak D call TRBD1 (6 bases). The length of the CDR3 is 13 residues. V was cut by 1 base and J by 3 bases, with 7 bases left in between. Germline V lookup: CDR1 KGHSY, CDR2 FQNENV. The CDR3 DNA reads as TGTGCCAGCAGCCAATACAGGGACTACGAGCAGTACTTC. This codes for CASSQYRDYEQYF.

In nucleotides, the CDR3 is TGTGCCAGTAGTAACTACACAGATACGCAGTATTTT. It yields the protein CASSNYTDTQYF. J is TRBJ2-3 and V is TRBV19; unclear D gene. Trimming removed 4 bases from V and 2 bases from J, with 4 bases in between. Germline lookup yields CDR1 LNHDA and CDR2 SQIVND (reference sequence). The CDR3 covers 12 residues.

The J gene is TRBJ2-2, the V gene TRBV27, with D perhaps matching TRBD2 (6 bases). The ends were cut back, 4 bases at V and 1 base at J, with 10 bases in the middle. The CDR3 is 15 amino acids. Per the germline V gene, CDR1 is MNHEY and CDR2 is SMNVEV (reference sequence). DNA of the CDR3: TGTGCCAGCAGTTCCCATAGCGGGAACACCGGGGAGCTGTTTTTT. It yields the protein CASSSHSGNTGELFF.

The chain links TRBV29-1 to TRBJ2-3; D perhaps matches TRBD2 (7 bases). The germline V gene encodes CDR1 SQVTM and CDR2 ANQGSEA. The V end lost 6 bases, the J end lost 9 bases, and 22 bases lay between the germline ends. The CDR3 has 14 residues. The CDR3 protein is CSVDSGTVLVTQYF. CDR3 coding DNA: TGCAGCGTGGACAGCGGGACCGTCCTGGTGACGCAGTATTTT.

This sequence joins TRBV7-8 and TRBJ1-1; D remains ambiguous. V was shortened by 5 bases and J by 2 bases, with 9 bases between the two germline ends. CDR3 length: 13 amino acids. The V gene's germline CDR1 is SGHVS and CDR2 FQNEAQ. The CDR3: CASSGGINTEAFF. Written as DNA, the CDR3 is TGTGCCAGCAGCGGCGGGATAAACACTGAAGCTTTCTTT.